The 6 T cell receptor beta chains below all came from one sample that was sequenced in a study of blood T cell repertoires in COVID-19. TCRdb's table, derived via immunoSEQ multiplex PCR, lists solely in-frame clones and lacks some. There are a few hundred thousand clones in the sample; roughly nine tenths occur only once, and roughly 4% lies in the top ten. The material sequenced was peripheral blood. The receptors stem from a man in his fifties or sixties who had recovered from COVID-19.

The chain is built from TRBV6-5 and TRBJ1-4; no firm D call. Germline V gene data show CDR1 as MNHEY and CDR2 as SVGAGI. The CDR3 covers 13 residues. The germline V and J ends were trimmed by 7 bases and 0 bases, with 6 bases remaining between them. For the CDR3, the DNA is TGTGCCAGCAAACTTGCAACTAATGAAAAACTGTTTTTT. Translating it yields CASKLATNEKLFF.

Concerning this clone: At one boundary the junction diverges from the germline segment, which might be a read error. The rearrangement uses TRBV11-2 and TRBJ1-4; D not certain. Germline-derived CDR1 and CDR2 are SGHAT and FQNNGV. The CDR3 length is 12 residues. The DNA for the CDR3 is TGTGCCAGCAGCCAAACTTATGAAAAACTGTTTTTT. Amino acids: CASSQTYEKLFF.

The chain uses TRBV2 and TRBJ2-5; 8 nucleotides agree with TRBD1. V dropped 6 bases and J dropped 5; count of bases not matched to a gene: 8. Germline V gene data show CDR1 as SNHLY and CDR2 as FYNNEI. There are 14 residues in the CDR3. CDR3 bases: TGTGCCAGCAGGGGCAGGGGGCTGGAGGAGACCCAGTACTTC. It codes for CASRGRGLEETQYF.

The CDR3 reads CAISDTTGFYGYTF. The CDR3 DNA sequence: TGTGCCATCAGTGACACGACAGGGTTCTATGGCTACACCTTC. This sequence joins TRBV10-3 and TRBJ1-2, with 7 bases lining up with TRBD1. The CDR3 sequence is 14 residues long. Trimming at V came to 3 bases and at J to 4 bases, leaving 5 bases not matched to a gene. Germline lookup yields CDR1 ENHRY and CDR2 SYGVKD.

With regard to this clone: Germline and junction disagree at one end, which may indicate a read error. The chain has TRBV20-1 and TRBJ1-3; 7 nucleotides line up with TRBD1. Germline loops: CDR1 DFQATT, CDR2 SNEGSKA (reference sequence). This CDR3 comprises 11 residues. This CDR3 is CSATDLRDSLF. The CDR3 DNA sequence: TGCAGTGCTACAGATCTCCGGGACAGCCTCTTT.

The chain links TRBV19 to TRBJ1-1; TRBD1 aligns across 7 bases. V shed 5 bases and J 6 bases; nucleotides not matched to a gene: 9. There are 14 residues in the CDR3. CDR1 and CDR2 from the germline V gene are LNHDA and SQIVND (reference sequence). The CDR3 DNA follows: TGTGCCAGTAGTCCACAGGGGTTTAAAGCTGAAGCTTTCTTT. This gives the protein CASSPQGFKAEAFF.